The present entry profiles one T cell receptor beta chain with its context. This CDR3 has 12 residues. The ends were cut back, 5 bases at V and 4 bases at J, with 11 bases in the middle. Germline V gene data show CDR1 as DFQATT and CDR2 as SNEGSKA (reference sequence). An amount of RNA that ranged from roughly 0.5 to 1 ug was reverse transcribed with random hexamers. TCRdb reprocessed the immunoSEQ multiplex PCR reads via MiXCR and lists one record per CDR3 protein. The sample has about 210,000 distinct CDR3 sequences, 95% seen once. The source of the sample is a study of CD8 T cells in Susac syndrome. TCR beta sequencing covered blood CD8+ and CD4+ T cells. Negative isolation was used for CD8+ and CD4+ T cells and FACS enrichment for TEMRA cells.

The rearrangement links TRBV20-1 to TRBJ1-2; TRBD1 might be the D (5 bases). This TCR came from a human donor with multiple sclerosis. Sequenced material: CD4+ T cells from PBMCs. CDR3 sequence (DNA): TGCAGTGCTGATCAGGGACGCTATGGCTACACCTTC. It codes for CSADQGRYGYTF.